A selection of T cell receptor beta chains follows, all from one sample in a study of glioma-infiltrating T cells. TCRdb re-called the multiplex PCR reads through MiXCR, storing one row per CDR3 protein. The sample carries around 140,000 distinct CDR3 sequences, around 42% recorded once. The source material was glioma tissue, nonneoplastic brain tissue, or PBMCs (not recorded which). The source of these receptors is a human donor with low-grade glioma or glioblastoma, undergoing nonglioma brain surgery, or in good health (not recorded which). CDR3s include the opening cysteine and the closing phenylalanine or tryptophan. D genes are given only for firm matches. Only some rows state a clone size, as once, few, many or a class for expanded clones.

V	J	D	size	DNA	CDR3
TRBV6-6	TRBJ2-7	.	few	TGTGCCAGCAGTTACCGGCAGGGAGCGAGCGAGCAGTACTTC	CASSYRQGASEQYF
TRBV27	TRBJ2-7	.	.	TGTGCCAGCAGTTTTAGCGGAGGGGGCTCCTACGAGCAGTGCTTC	CASSFSGGGSYEQCF
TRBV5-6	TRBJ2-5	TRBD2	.	TGTGCCAGCAGCCCGCGGGGGAGGGGCAAGCGTGGGGAGACCCAGTACTTC	CASSPRGRGKRGETQYF
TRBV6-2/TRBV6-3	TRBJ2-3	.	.	TGTGCCAGCAGTTACAACAGGGTTTTAACAGATACGCAGTATTTT	CASSYNRVLTDTQYF
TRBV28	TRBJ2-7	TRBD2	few	TGTGCCAGCATGGAACTAGCGGGAGACTACGAGCAGTACTTC	CASMELAGDYEQYF
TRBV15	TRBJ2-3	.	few	TGTGCCACCAGCCCGACCAAAGCAGATACGCAGTATTTT	CATSPTKADTQYF
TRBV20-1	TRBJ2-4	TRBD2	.	TGCAGTGCTAGTTCTAGCGGGAGTAACATTCAGTACTTC	CSASSSGSNIQYF
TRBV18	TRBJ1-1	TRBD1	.	TGTGCCAGCTCACCAAATCCGGGACAGGGGAATACTGAAGCTTTCTTT	CASSPNPGQGNTEAFF
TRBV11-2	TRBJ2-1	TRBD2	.	TGTGCCAGCAGACCGGAGGGAGCGGGGGGGACTGAGCAGTTCTTC	CASRPEGAGGTEQFF
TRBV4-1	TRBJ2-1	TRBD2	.	TGCGCCAGCAGCCAAGAGACTAGCGGGCACGGCTCCTACAATGAGCAGTTCTTC	CASSQETSGHGSYNEQFF
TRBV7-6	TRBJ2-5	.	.	TGTGCCAGCAGCTTAACAGGGATGATAGAGACCCAGTACTTC	CASSLTGMIETQYF
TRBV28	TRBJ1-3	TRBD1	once	TGTGCCAGCAGACGGACAGGCTCTGGAGACACCATATATTTT	CASRRTGSGDTIYF
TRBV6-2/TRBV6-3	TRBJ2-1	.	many	TGTGCCAGCGAAGGAGTATCGTACAATGAGCAGTTCTTC	CASEGVSYNEQFF
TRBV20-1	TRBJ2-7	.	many	TGCAGTGCTAGCCACCGGGCCGACAACGAGCAGTACTTC	CSASHRADNEQYF
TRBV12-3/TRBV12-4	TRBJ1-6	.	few	TGTGCCAGCAGGGCGGGACTGCATAATTCACCCCTCCACTTT	CASRAGLHNSPLHF
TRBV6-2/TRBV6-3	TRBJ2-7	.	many	TGTGCCAGCAGTTTGGCGGGCTACGAGCAGTACTTC	CASSLAGYEQYF
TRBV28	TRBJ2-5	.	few	TGTGCCAGCAGTTCCCAGAAGACTATACAAGAGACCCAGTACTTC	CASSSQKTIQETQYF
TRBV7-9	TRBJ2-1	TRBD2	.	TGTGCCAGCCGCCACCCGGGACTAGCGGGAGGCAATGAGCAGTTCTTC	CASRHPGLAGGNEQFF
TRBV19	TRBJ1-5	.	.	TGTGCCAGTAGTGTAGGGTTCAATAAGCCCCAGCATTTT	CASSVGFNKPQHF
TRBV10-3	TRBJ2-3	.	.	TGTGCCTCCCAACCCTTAGACGGTACGCAGTATTTT	CASQPLDGTQYF
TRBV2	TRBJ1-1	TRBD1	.	TGTGCCAGCAGTCGGGACGGGACAGGGGTTTTGATAGCTTTCTTT	CASSRDGTGVLIAFF
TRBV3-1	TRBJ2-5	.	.	TGTGCCAGCAGCCAAGATGCGGAGCAAGAGACCCAGTACTTC	CASSQDAEQETQYF
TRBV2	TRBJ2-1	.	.	TGTGCCAGCACCGTCGATATGAGCTCCTACAATGAGCAGTTCTTC	CASTVDMSSYNEQFF
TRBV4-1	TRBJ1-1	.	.	TGCGCCAGCAGCCAAGACCCGGGCCTCGAAGCTTTCTTT	CASSQDPGLEAFF
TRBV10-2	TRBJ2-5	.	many	TGCGCCAGCAGTGAGTCGGATTCAGGGCCGGAGACCCAGTACTTC	CASSESDSGPETQYF
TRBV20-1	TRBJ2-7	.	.	TGCAGACCTTCATCAGGGTCCTACGAGCAGTACTTC	CRPSSGSYEQYF
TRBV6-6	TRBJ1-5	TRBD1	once	TGTGCCAGCAGTCGAAAGGGGGCTAGCAATCAGCCCCAGCATTTT	CASSRKGASNQPQHF
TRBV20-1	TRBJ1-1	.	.	TGCAGTGCTAGAGGCGAACCCTACACTGAAGCTTTCTTT	CSARGEPYTEAFF
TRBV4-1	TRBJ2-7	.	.	TGCGCCAGCAGCCAACTCCCCGGGCGCGAGCAGTACTTC	CASSQLPGREQYF
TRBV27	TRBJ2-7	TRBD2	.	TGTGCCAGCAGTTCAGGGAATGGTGCGGGAGACCACGAGCAGTACTTC	CASSSGNGAGDHEQYF
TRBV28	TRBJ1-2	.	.	TGTGCCAGCAGTTCCGAACCCGCAGTGAGCTATGGCTACACCTTC	CASSSEPAVSYGYTF
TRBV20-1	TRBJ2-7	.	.	TGCAGTGCTAGCGGAACAGGGGGGGATCCCTACGAGCAGTACTTC	CSASGTGGDPYEQYF
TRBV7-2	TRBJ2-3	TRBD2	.	TGTGCCAGCAGCGCCGAGGGACTAGCGGATAGCACAGATACGCAGTATTTT	CASSAEGLADSTDTQYF
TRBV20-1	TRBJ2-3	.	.	TGCAGTGCTGACCCTCGGCGGAGAGACACAGATACGCAGTATTTT	CSADPRRRDTDTQYF
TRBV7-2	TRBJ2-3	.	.	TGTGCCAGCAGCACCGCTCCCGGGCCCAGTACGCAGTATTTT	CASSTAPGPSTQYF
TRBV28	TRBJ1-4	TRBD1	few	TGTGCCAGCAGTTATGGGGACAGTAATGAAAAACTGTTTTTT	CASSYGDSNEKLFF
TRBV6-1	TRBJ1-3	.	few	TGTGCCAGCAGTCTCAAAGGGGTACCCGGAAACACCATATATTTT	CASSLKGVPGNTIYF
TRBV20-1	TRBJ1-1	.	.	TGCAGTGCTAGTTACTCCTGGGCAGGAGCTTTCTTT	CSASYSWAGAFF
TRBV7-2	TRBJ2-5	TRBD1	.	TGTGCCAGCAGCTTGTCTACACAGGGGGGACGAACCCAGTACTTC	CASSLSTQGGRTQYF
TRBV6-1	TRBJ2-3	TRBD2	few	TGTGCCAGCAGTGAAGTACGGGGGGACTCCACAGATACGCAGTATTTT	CASSEVRGDSTDTQYF
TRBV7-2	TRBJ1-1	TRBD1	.	TGTGCCAGCAGCTTACGAGACAGGGCCACTGAAGCTTTCTTT	CASSLRDRATEAFF
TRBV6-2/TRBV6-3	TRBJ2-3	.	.	TGTGCCAGCAGTTGGGGTGGGGGCACAGATACGCAGTATTTT	CASSWGGGTDTQYF
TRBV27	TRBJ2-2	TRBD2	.	TGTGCCAGCCTACGGACTAGCGGGCGGCTTAGCACCGGGGAGCTGTTTTTT	CASLRTSGRLSTGELFF
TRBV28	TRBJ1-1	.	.	TGTGCCAGCAGACCATCAGGGGCCACTGAAGCTTTCTTT	CASRPSGATEAFF
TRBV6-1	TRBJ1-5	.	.	TGTGCCAGCAGCTCGACCTTTAGCAGCAATCAGCCCCAGCATTTT	CASSSTFSSNQPQHF
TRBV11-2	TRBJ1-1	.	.	TGTGCCAGCAGCTTAGTCCCAGGGAATGCTGAAGCTTTCTTT	CASSLVPGNAEAFF
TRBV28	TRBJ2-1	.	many	TGTGCCAGCGGAACTAGCTTTAATGAGCAGTTCTTC	CASGTSFNEQFF
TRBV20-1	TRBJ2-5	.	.	TGCAGTGCTACCCCTCCCGGGCTCCAAGAGACCAAGTACTTC	CSATPPGLQETKYF
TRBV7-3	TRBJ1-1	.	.	TGTGCCAGCAGAGGACAGCCGAACACTGAAGCTTTCTTT	CASRGQPNTEAFF
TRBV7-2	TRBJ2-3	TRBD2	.	TGTGCCAGCAGCTTAGTCGGACTAGGCACAGATACGCAGTATTTT	CASSLVGLGTDTQYF
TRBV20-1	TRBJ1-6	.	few	TGCAGTGCAGAGGGGGGGAGTTCACCCCTCCACTTT	CSAEGGSSPLHF
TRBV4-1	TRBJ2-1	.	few	TGCGCCAGCAGCCAAGGAGCAGCGGGCAACTACAATGAGCAGTTCTTC	CASSQGAAGNYNEQFF
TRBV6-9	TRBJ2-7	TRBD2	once	TGCGCCAGCAGTGAGTCGAAGGGACTATTCGGGGACCCATACGAGCAGTACTTC	CASSESKGLFGDPYEQYF
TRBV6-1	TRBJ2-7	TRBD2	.	TGTGCCAGCAGCTCGACGGGAGGGGGGGACGAGCAGTACTTC	CASSSTGGGDEQYF
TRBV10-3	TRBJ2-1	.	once	TGTGCCACCGGGGGCGAAGGGGGGGTCAATGAGCAGTTCTTC	CATGGEGGVNEQFF